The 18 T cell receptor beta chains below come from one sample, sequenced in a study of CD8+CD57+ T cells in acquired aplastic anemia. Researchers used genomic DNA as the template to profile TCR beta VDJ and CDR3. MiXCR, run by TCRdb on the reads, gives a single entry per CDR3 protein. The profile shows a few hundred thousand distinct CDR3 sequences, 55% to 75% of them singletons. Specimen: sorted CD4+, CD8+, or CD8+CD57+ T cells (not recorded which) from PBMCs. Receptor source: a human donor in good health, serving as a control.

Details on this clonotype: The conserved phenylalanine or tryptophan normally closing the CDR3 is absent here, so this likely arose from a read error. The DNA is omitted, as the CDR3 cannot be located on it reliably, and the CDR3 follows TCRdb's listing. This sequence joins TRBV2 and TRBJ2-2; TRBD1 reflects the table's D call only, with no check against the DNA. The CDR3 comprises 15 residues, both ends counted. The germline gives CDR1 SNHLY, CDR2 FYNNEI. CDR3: CASSTGTGYTEELFG.

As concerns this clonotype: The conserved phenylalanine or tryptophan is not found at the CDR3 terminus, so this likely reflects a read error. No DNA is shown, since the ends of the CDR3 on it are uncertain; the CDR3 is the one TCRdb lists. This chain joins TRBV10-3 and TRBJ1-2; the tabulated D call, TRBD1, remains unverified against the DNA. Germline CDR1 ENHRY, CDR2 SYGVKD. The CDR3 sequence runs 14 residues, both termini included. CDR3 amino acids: CAISDNGQGAGYNY.

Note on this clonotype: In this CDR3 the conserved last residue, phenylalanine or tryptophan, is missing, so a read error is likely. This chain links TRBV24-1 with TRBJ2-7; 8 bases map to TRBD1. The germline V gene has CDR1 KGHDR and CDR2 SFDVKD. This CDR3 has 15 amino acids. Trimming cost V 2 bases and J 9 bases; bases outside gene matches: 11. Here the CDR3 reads CATSDWAGQAFRQYS. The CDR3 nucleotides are TGTGCCACCAGTGATTGGGCGGGACAGGCCTTTCGGCAGTACTCC.

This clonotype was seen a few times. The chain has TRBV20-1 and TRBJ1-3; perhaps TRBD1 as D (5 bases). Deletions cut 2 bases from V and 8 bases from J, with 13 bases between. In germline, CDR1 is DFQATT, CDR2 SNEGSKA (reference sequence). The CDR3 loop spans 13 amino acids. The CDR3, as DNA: TGCAGTGCTAGATACCAGGGTAGAGACACCATATATTTT. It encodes CSARYQGRDTIYF.

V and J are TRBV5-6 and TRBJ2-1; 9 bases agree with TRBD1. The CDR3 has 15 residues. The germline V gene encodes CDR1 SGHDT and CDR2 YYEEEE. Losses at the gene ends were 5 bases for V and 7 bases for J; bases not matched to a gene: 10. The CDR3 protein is CASSTQGAVLNEQFF. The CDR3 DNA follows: TGTGCCAGCAGTACACAGGGGGCGGTCCTAAATGAGCAGTTCTTC.

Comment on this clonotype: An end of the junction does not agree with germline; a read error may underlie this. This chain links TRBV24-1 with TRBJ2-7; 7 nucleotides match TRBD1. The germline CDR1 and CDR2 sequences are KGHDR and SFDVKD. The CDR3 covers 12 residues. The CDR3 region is CASGDRATGQYF. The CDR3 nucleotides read TGCGCCAGCGGTGACAGGGCGACAGGGCAGTACTTC.

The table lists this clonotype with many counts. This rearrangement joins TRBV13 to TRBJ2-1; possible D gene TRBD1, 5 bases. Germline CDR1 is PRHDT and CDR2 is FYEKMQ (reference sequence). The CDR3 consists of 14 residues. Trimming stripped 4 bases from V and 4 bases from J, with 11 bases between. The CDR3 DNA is TGTGCCAGCAGCTCCCTTACAGGTTACAATGAGCAGTTCTTC. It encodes CASSSLTGYNEQFF.

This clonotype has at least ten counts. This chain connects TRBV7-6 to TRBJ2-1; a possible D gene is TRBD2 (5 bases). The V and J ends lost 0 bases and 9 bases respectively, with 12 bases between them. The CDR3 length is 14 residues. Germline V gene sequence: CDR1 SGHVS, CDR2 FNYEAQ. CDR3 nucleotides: TGTGCCAGCAGCTTAGCGCCGGGGAGCAGTGAGCAGTTCTTC. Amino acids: CASSLAPGSSEQFF.

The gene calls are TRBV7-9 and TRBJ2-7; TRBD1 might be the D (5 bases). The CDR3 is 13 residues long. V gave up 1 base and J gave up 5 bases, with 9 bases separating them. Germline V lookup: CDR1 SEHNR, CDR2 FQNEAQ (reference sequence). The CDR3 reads CASSLGRGNEQYF. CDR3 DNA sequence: TGTGCCAGCAGCTTAGGTAGGGGAAACGAGCAGTACTTC. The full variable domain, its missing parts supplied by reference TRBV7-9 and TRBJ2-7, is DTGVSQNPRHKITKRGQNVTFRCDPISEHNRLYWYRQTLGQGPEFLTYFQNEAQLEKSRLLSDRFSAERPKGSFSTLEIQRTEQGDSAMYLCASSLGRGNEQYFGPGTRLTVT.

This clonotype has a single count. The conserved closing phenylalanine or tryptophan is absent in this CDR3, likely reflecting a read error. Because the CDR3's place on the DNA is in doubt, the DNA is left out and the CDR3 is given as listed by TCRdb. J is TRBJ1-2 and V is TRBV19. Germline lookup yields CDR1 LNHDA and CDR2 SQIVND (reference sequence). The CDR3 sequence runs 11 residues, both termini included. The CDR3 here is CASSTKDGCGN.

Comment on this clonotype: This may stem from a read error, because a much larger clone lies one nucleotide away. CDR3 coding DNA: TGTGCCAGCAGTTACAGAACAGGGGGGACCCAGTACTTC. Protein: CASSYRTGGTQYF. This chain links TRBV6-9 with TRBJ2-5; 8 bases are a match to TRBD1. CDR1 and CDR2 (germline): MNHGY, SVAAGI. The CDR3 has 13 amino acids. Unmatched junction bases numbered 4, after V lost 3 bases and J lost 7 bases.

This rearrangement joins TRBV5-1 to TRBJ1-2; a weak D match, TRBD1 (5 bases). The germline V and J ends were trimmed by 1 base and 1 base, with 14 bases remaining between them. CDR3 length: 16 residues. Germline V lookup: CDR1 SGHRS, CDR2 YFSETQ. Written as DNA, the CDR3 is TGCGCCAGCAGCTTGTGGACCGGGACCGTTAACTATGGCTACACCTTC. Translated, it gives CASSLWTGTVNYGYTF.

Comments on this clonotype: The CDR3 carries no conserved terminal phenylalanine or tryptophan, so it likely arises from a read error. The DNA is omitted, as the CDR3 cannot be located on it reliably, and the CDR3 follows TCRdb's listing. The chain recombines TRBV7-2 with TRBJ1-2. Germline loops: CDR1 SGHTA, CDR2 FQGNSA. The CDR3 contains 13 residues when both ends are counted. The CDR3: CASSFSRYERYFL.

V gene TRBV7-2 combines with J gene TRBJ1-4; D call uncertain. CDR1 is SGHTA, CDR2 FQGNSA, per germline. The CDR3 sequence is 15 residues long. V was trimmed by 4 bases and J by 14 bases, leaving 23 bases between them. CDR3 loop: CASSSARPTNTQLFF. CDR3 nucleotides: TGTGCCAGCAGCTCAGCGCGACCGACTAATACGCAGCTGTTTTTT.

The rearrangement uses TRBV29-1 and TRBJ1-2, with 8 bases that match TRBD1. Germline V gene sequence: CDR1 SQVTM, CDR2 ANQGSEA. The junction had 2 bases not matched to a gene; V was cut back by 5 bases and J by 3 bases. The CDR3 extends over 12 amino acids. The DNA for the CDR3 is TGCAGCGTTTCGACAGGGGACTATGGCTACACCTTC. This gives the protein CSVSTGDYGYTF.

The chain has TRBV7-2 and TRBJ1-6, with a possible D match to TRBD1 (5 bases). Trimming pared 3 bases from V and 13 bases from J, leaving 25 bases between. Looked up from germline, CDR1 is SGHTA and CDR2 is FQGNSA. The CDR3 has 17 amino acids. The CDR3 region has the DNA TGTGCCAGCAGCTTCGGAAACGGGACGGGGGAGAACCAGCCCCTCCACTTT. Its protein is CASSFGNGTGENQPLHF.

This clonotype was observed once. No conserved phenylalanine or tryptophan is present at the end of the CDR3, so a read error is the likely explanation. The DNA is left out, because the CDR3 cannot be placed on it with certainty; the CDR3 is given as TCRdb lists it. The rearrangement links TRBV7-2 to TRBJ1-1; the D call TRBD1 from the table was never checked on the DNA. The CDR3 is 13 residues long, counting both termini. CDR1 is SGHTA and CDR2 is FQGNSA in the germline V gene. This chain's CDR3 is CASSLEGGADTQY.

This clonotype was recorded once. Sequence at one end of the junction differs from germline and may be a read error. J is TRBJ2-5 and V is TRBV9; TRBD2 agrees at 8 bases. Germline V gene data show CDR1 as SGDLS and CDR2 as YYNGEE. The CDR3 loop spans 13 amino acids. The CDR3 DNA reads TGTGCCAGCAGCGAGGACGAGCGGGGGTCACCAAGATTC. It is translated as CASSEDERGSPRF.